These 9 T cell receptor beta chains were all obtained from the same sample, sequenced in a study of CD4+ T cells in melanoma. The protocol was immunoSEQ multiplex PCR, while the TCRdb copy is restricted to in-frame clones and leaves out a portion. In the table there are under 6,500 clones, just under 70% of which are singletons. The sample was cells from a culture (not recorded whether cultured in vitro). The receptors derive from a human donor with melanoma.

The chain joins TRBV3-1 (or the pseudogene TRBV3-2) to TRBJ1-2; 9 bases are shared with TRBD1. Germline V gene sequence: CDR1 LGHDT, CDR2 YNNKEL (reference sequence). J gave up 1 base and V 1 base, and 4 bases lay outside the gene matches. This CDR3 spans 16 amino acids. CDR3 amino acids: CASSQGWTGDNYGYTF. For the CDR3, the DNA is TGTGCCAGCAGCCAAGGTTGGACAGGGGATAACTATGGCTACACCTTC.

This clone was counted between two and nine times. The V and J genes are TRBV5-6 and TRBJ1-2, with 7 bases matching TRBD1. Germline V lookup: CDR1 SGHDT, CDR2 YYEEEE. The CDR3 is made up of 16 amino acids. Trimming removed 4 bases from V and 6 bases from J; junction bases left unmatched: 15. In DNA, the CDR3 is TGTGCCAGCAGCCCGGGGACAGTTGAGGCCCGGGATGGCTACACCTTC. Translation gives CASSPGTVEARDGYTF. The complete variable domain, with remaining parts taken from reference TRBV5-6 and TRBJ1-2, reads DAGVTQSPTHLIKTRGQQVTLRCSPKSGHDTVSWYQQALGQGPQFIFQYYEEEERQRGNFPDRFSGHQFPNYSSELNVNALLLGDSALYLCASSPGTVEARDGYTFGSGTRLTVV.

The chain employs TRBV7-9 and TRBJ2-7; D is unclear. The CDR3 totals 15 residues. Between the trimmed V and J ends, which lost 1 base and 5 bases, there was a span of 15 bases. Germline V CDR1 and CDR2: SEHNR, FQNEAQ (reference sequence). CDR3 loop: CASSLGVSLLNEQYF. In DNA, the CDR3 is TGTGCCAGCAGCTTAGGGGTTTCTCTCCTAAACGAGCAGTACTTC.

This clone is judged large (0.1 to 1%). This chain joins TRBV6-6 and TRBJ1-1; D gene uncertain. V was clipped by 4 bases and J by 2 bases, with 8 bases between them. This CDR3 has 13 amino acids. Germline CDR1 is MNHNY and CDR2 is SVGAGI (reference sequence). The CDR3 reads CASSWVVNTEAFF. In DNA, the CDR3 is TGTGCCAGCAGTTGGGTGGTAAACACTGAAGCTTTCTTT.

This clone is medium-sized within its sample. The chain links TRBV9 to TRBJ1-2, with TRBD1 matching over 12 bases. After removal of 5 bases from V and 4 bases from J, the junction contained 9 bases not matched to a gene. The CDR3 runs 16 residues. The germline V gene encodes CDR1 SGDLS and CDR2 YYNGEE. The CDR3 coding sequence is TGTGCCAGCAGTTCAACCGGGACAGGGGGCCCCTATGGCTACACCTTC. This sequence encodes CASSSTGTGGPYGYTF.

In this sample, this clone turned up once. V is TRBV19 and J is TRBJ2-2; 12 bases align to TRBD2. The trim removed 6 bases at V and 5 bases at J, leaving 1 base unmatched. Germline V gives CDR1 LNHDA, CDR2 SQIVND (reference sequence). The CDR3 is 14 amino acids. This CDR3 is CASRGTSGTGELFF. The DNA of the CDR3 is TGTGCCAGTAGGGGGACTAGCGGGACCGGGGAGCTGTTTTTT.

This chain joins TRBV6-6 and TRBJ2-6; TRBD1 is a possible D gene (6 bases). This CDR3 region has 17 residues. Germline V gene lookup returns CDR1 MNHNY and CDR2 SVGAGI (reference sequence). The ends were cut back, 6 bases at V and 0 bases at J, with 15 bases in the middle. The DNA for the CDR3 is TGTGCCAGCAGCCGACAGGTTGATAACTCTGGGGCCAACGTCCTGACTTTC. Protein sequence: CASSRQVDNSGANVLTF.

This chain joins TRBV14 and TRBJ2-1; D might be TRBD1 (5 bases). The CDR3 extends over 16 amino acids. Germline V gene sequence: CDR1 SGHDN, CDR2 FVKESK. V was shortened by 3 bases and J by 3 bases, with 15 bases between the two germline ends. This chain's CDR3 is CASSHQGLGYYNEQFF. The CDR3 bases are TGTGCCAGCAGCCATCAGGGTTTAGGGTACTACAATGAGCAGTTCTTC.

This clone occurred once. This chain uses TRBV7-9 with TRBJ2-5; 7 bases align to TRBD1. The CDR3 runs 14 residues. V trimming: 5 bases; J trimming: 1 base; junction bases outside the gene matches: 4. Germline lookup yields CDR1 SEHNR and CDR2 FQNEAQ (reference sequence). In DNA, the CDR3 is TGTGCCAGCAGCGGGTGGACAGGCCAAGAGACCCAGTACTTC. Translated: CASSGWTGQETQYF.